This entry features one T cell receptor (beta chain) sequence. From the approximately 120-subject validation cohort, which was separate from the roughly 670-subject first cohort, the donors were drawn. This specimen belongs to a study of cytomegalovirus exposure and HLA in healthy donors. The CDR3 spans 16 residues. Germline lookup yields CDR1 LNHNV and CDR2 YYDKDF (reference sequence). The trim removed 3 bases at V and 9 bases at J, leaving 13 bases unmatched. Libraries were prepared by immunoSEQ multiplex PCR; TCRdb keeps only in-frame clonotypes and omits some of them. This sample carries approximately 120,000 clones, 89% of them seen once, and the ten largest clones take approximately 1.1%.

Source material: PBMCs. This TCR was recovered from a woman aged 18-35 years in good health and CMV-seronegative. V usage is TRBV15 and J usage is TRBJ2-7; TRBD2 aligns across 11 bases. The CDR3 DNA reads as TGTGCCACCAGCAGGGGTAGCGGGAGGGCCCCAACGGGGCAGTACTTC. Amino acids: CATSRGSGRAPTGQYF.